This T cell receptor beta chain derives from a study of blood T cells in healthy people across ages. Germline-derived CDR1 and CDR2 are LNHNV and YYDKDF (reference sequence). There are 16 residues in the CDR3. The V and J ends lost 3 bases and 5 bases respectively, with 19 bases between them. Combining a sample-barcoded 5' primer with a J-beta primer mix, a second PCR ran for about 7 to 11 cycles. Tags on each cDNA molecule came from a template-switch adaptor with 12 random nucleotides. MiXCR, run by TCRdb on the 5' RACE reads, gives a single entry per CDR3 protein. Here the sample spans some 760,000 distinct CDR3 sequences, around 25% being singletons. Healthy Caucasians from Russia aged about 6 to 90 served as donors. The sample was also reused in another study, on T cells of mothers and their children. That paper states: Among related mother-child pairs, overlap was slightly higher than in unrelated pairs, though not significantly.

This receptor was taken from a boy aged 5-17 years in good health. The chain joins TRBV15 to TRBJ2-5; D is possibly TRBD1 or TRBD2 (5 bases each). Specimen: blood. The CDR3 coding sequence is TGTGCCACCAGCAGGGGGACCTTTAAATCAGGGGAGACCCAGTACTTC. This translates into CATSRGTFKSGETQYF.